Sequencing of this TCR beta chain was carried out in a study of identical twins. This CDR3 contains 19 residues. Trimming took 4 bases from V and 0 from J; bases not matched to a gene: 11. The V gene's germline CDR1 is MDHEN and CDR2 SYDVKM. TCRdb itself ran the 5' RACE reads through MiXCR, one entry per CDR3 protein. The profile shows 250,000 or so distinct CDR3 sequences, 7.5% of them singletons. This clonotype was detected only a few times. This same sample was also part of a study on yellow fever vaccine responses in identical twins.

The chain uses TRBV28 and TRBJ2-3; 12 bases agree with TRBD2. Sequenced sample: CD8+ T cells sorted from blood. This clonotype was obtained from a woman under 30 in good health. The CDR3 sequence is CASSSLRLAGAGSTDTQYF. CDR3 coding DNA: TGTGCCAGCAGTTCCCTGAGACTAGCGGGAGCCGGGAGCACAGATACGCAGTATTTT.